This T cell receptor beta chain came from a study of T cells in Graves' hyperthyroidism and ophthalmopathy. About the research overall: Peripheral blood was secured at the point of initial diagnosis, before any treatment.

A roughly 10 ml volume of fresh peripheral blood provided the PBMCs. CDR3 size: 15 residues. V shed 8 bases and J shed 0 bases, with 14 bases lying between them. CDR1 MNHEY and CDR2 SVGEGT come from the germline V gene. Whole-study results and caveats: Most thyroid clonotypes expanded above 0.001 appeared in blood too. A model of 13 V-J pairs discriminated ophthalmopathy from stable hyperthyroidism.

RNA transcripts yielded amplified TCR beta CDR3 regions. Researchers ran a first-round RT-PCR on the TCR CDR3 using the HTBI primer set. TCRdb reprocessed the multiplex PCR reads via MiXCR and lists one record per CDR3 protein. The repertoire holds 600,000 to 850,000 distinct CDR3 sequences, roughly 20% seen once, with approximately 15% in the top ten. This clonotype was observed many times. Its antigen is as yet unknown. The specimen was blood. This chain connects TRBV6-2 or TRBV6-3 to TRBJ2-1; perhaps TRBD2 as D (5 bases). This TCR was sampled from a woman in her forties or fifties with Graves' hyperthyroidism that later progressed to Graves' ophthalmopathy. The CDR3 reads CASDRRGDSYNEQFF. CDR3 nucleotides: TGTGCCAGCGACCGACGGGGTGACTCCTACAATGAGCAGTTCTTC.